Listed below are T cell receptor beta chains from one sample, sequenced in a study of spatial heterogeneity in lung cancer. From the 5' RACE reads, TCRdb called clonotypes with MiXCR, one entry per CDR3 protein. Of around 48,000 distinct CDR3 sequences detected, roughly 5% appear once; the ten largest clones hold roughly 10%. The sequences come from PBMCs, collected at surgery. The receptors come from a male donor with early-stage non-small cell lung cancer. CDR3s include the opening cysteine and the closing phenylalanine or tryptophan. A D gene is named only where the DNA matches it firmly. Clone size is shown for a subset of rows, as once, few, many or a class of expanded clone.

CASSVAPKWGGQETQYF	TGTGCCAGCAGCGTAGCCCCGAAGTGGGGGGGGCAAGAGACCCAGTACTTC	TRBJ2-5	many	TRBV9	TRBD2
CASSQGYYEQYF	TGTGCCAGCAGCCAGGGGTATTACGAGCAGTACTTC	TRBJ2-7	many	TRBV7-2	-
CASSETSGSYNEQFF	TGTGCCAGCAGTGAGACTAGCGGATCCTACAATGAGCAGTTCTTC	TRBJ2-1	many	TRBV12-3/TRBV12-4	TRBD2
CASSPGGGGQPQHF	TGCGCCAGCAGCCCGGGAGGGGGAGGACAGCCCCAGCATTTT	TRBJ1-5	few	TRBV5-1	-
CASARVNQPQHF	TGTGCCAGCGCAAGGGTGAATCAGCCCCAGCATTTT	TRBJ1-5	few	TRBV19	-
CSGEKGAGTDTQYF	TGCAGCGGCGAAAAGGGGGCGGGCACAGATACGCAGTATTTT	TRBJ2-3	many	TRBV29-1	TRBD1
CASSSGTSGRADTQYF	TGTGCCAGCAGCTCCGGTACTAGCGGGAGGGCAGATACGCAGTATTTT	TRBJ2-3	-	TRBV7-2	TRBD2
CASTWSRESSYNEQFF	TGTGCCAGCACTTGGTCTCGGGAGAGCTCCTACAATGAGCAGTTCTTC	TRBJ2-1	many	TRBV27	-
CASSFVGSGGNTIYF	TGTGCCAGCAGCTTTGTGGGAAGTGGTGGAAACACCATATATTTT	TRBJ1-3	many	TRBV5-6	-
CASSGTGDQPQHF	TGTGCCAGCAGCGGGACAGGGGATCAGCCCCAGCATTTT	TRBJ1-5	many	TRBV7-9	TRBD1
CASSFRGQGPSEQYF	TGTGCCAGCAGCTTTCGGGGACAGGGCCCCTCCGAGCAGTACTTC	TRBJ2-7	many	TRBV7-9	TRBD1
CASSWRTIDEQFF	TGTGCCAGCAGCTGGCGGACTATCGATGAGCAGTTCTTC	TRBJ2-1	many	TRBV7-9	-
CSARPLQGRGETQYF	TGCAGTGCTAGGCCCTTACAGGGGAGAGGAGAGACCCAGTACTTC	TRBJ2-5	many	TRBV20-1	TRBD1
CASSPLGDSRGVYAVGTEAFF	TGTGCCAGCAGTCCTTTGGGGGACTCAAGGGGAGTTTATGCTGTCGGCACTGAAGCTTTCTTT	TRBJ1-1	many	TRBV12-3/TRBV12-4	-
CASTIASRVYEQFF	TGTGCCAGCACTATAGCGTCACGCGTGTATGAGCAGTTCTTC	TRBJ2-1	few	TRBV11-1	-
CSARDPQSSYNEQFF	TGCAGTGCTCGGGACCCACAGAGCTCCTACAATGAGCAGTTCTTC	TRBJ2-1	many	TRBV20-1	-
CASSPRPSTDTQYF	TGTGCCAGTAGTCCTCGACCTAGCACAGATACGCAGTATTTT	TRBJ2-3	few	TRBV19	-
CASSTQTGFSNYGYTF	TGTGCCAGCAGTACACAGACAGGGTTTTCTAACTATGGCTACACCTTC	TRBJ1-2	-	TRBV28	TRBD1
CASSLFGYEQYF	TGTGCCAGCAGCTTATTTGGATACGAGCAGTACTTC	TRBJ2-7	many	TRBV7-2	-
CASSLRRVHEQFF	TGTGCCAGCAGCCTGAGGAGGGTCCATGAGCAGTTCTTC	TRBJ2-1	many	TRBV11-2	-
CASSSTGGNTEAFF	TGTGCCAGCAGCTCGACAGGGGGCAACACTGAAGCTTTCTTT	TRBJ1-1	many	TRBV7-6	TRBD1
CSVEDPRGGPSGNTIYF	TGCAGCGTTGAAGATCCCAGGGGAGGCCCATCTGGAAACACCATATATTTT	TRBJ1-3	many	TRBV29-1	-
CASTPSGLTDTQYF	TGTGCCAGCACTCCTAGCGGGCTCACAGATACGCAGTATTTT	TRBJ2-3	many	TRBV6-6	TRBD2
CSARERRDPYNEQFF	TGCAGTGCCCGGGAGCGGCGGGACCCCTACAATGAGCAGTTCTTC	TRBJ2-1	many	TRBV20-1	-
CASSEIWGGHEKLFF	TGTGCCAGCAGTGAAATCTGGGGGGGACATGAAAAACTGTTTTTT	TRBJ1-4	many	TRBV25-1	-
CASSDYRDRTNYGYTF	TGTGCCAGCAGCGATTACCGGGACAGGACTAACTATGGCTACACCTTC	TRBJ1-2	many	TRBV5-5	TRBD1
CASGRNFEQFF	TGTGCCAGTGGACGGAACTTTGAGCAGTTCTTC	TRBJ2-1	many	TRBV19	-
CRAGTGGRSPLHF	TGCAGGGCCGGGACAGGGGGCAGGTCACCCCTCCACTTT	TRBJ1-6	many	TRBV20-1	TRBD1
CASREGTASGNTIYF	TGTGCCAGCAGGGAAGGGACGGCGTCTGGAAACACCATATATTTT	TRBJ1-3	many	TRBV7-9	-
CSAGRKNQPQHF	TGCAGTGCGGGGAGAAAAAATCAGCCCCAGCATTTT	TRBJ1-5	-	TRBV20-1	-
CASTPDRARQYF	TGTGCCAGCACGCCCGACAGGGCAAGGCAGTACTTC	TRBJ2-7	many	TRBV28	TRBD1
CASSRLQGSYGYTF	TGTGCCAGCAGTCGCCTACAAGGGTCCTATGGCTACACCTTC	TRBJ1-2	medium-sized	TRBV28	-
CASSSRLAGGYEQFF	TGTGCCAGCAGCTCTCGACTAGCGGGAGGCTATGAGCAGTTCTTC	TRBJ2-1	many	TRBV11-2	TRBD2
CASRGTGLARDTQYF	TGTGCCAGCAGGGGGACGGGACTAGCAAGAGATACGCAGTATTTT	TRBJ2-3	-	TRBV6-2/TRBV6-3	TRBD2
CASSARTGITDTQYF	TGTGCCAGCAGCGCCCGGACAGGGATCACAGATACGCAGTATTTT	TRBJ2-3	many	TRBV7-9	TRBD1
CASRPQGGESNQPQHF	TGCGCCAGCAGACCCCAGGGCGGCGAAAGCAATCAGCCCCAGCATTTT	TRBJ1-5	-	TRBV10-2	-
CASREGTGGHNEQFF	TGTGCCAGCAGAGAAGGGACAGGGGGACACAATGAGCAGTTCTTC	TRBJ2-1	many	TRBV6-1	TRBD1
CASSYGRAQELFF	TGTGCCAGCAGTTATGGAAGGGCTCAGGAGCTGTTTTTT	TRBJ2-2	-	TRBV6-5	-
CASSFAGGPDEQFF	TGTGCCAGCAGCTTCGCGGGAGGGCCGGATGAGCAGTTCTTC	TRBJ2-1	-	TRBV11-2	TRBD2
CAVKSSGMYNEQFF	TGTGCCGTTAAGTCTAGCGGGATGTACAATGAGCAGTTCTTC	TRBJ2-1	few	TRBV7-6	TRBD2
CSAREGPTGYSNQPQHF	TGCAGTGCTAGGGAGGGACCGACGGGATATAGCAATCAGCCCCAGCATTTT	TRBJ1-5	many	TRBV20-1	-
CASSLAGQGPYGYTF	TGTGCCAGCAGCTTAGCCGGACAGGGGCCCTATGGCTACACCTTC	TRBJ1-2	many	TRBV7-2	TRBD1
CASSLGTSGLNEQFF	TGTGCCAGCAGCTTGGGCACTAGCGGCCTGAATGAGCAGTTCTTC	TRBJ2-1	-	TRBV11-2	TRBD2
CASSQVGGAETQYF	TGTGCCAGCAGCCAAGTCGGAGGGGCAGAGACCCAGTACTTC	TRBJ2-5	many	TRBV4-2	-
CASSQLAYEQYF	TGTGCCAGCAGCCAACTTGCCTACGAGCAGTACTTC	TRBJ2-7	many	TRBV3-1	-
CASISYNEQFF	TGTGCCAGTATCAGTTACAATGAGCAGTTCTTC	TRBJ2-1	-	TRBV19	-
CSVRFQGRGYTF	TGCAGCGTTCGGTTCCAAGGCCGGGGCTACACCTTC	TRBJ1-2	many	TRBV29-1	-